Shown below are 23 T cell receptor beta chains from a single sample sequenced in a study of blood T cell repertoires in COVID-19. Sequenced by immunoSEQ multiplex PCR; TCRdb stores in-frame clones only, minus some. This table has 200,000 to 300,000 clones, roughly 88% appearing once. What was sequenced was PBMCs or T cells enriched from blood (not recorded which). These receptors were collected from a woman in her thirties or forties with acute COVID-19.

CDR3 DNA sequence: TGCGCCAGCAGCGCCCGACTAGCGGCTAGCACAGATACGCAGTATTTT. Amino acid sequence: CASSARLAASTDTQYF. The J gene is TRBJ2-3, the V gene TRBV4-1; 9 nucleotides align to TRBD2. Per the germline V gene, CDR1 is MGHRA and CDR2 is YSYEKL. The junction had 6 bases not matched to a gene; V was cut back by 5 bases and J by 0 bases. This CDR3 contains 16 residues.

This clone was counted only a few times. J is TRBJ2-2 and V is TRBV7-2; 7 positions match TRBD2. CDR3 length: 14 residues. The V gene's germline CDR1 is SGHTA and CDR2 FQGNSA. J was trimmed by 6 bases and V by 0 bases; bases with no gene match: 1. The CDR3 is CASSLAGGAGELFF. CDR3 nucleotides: TGTGCCAGCAGCTTAGCGGGGGGGGCCGGGGAGCTGTTTTTT.

V usage is TRBV5-1 and J usage is TRBJ1-4; 9 bases align to TRBD1. The CDR3 covers 15 residues. With 2 bases clipped from V and 7 bases from J, the junction kept 6 bases outside the gene matches. Germline CDR1 is SGHRS and CDR2 is YFSETQ. The chain's CDR3 is CASSFNTGGGEKLFF. The CDR3 DNA is TGCGCCAGCAGCTTTAATACAGGGGGCGGTGAAAAACTGTTTTTT.

The V and J genes are TRBV20-1 and TRBJ1-1, with no clear D. Trimming stripped 2 bases from V and 6 bases from J, with 4 bases between. The germline CDR1 and CDR2 sequences are DFQATT and SNEGSKA (reference sequence). The CDR3 is 10 amino acids. This CDR3 is CSARSAEAFF. In DNA form, the CDR3 reads TGCAGTGCTAGATCTGCTGAAGCTTTCTTT.

The chain joins TRBV18 to TRBJ2-5, with 8 bases fitting TRBD2. V lost 1 base to trimming and J lost 1 base; unmatched junction nucleotides: 5. The CDR3 spans 16 residues. Germline V lookup: CDR1 KGHSH, CDR2 LQKENI. CDR3 loop: CASSPLGSGGQETQYF. The CDR3 DNA is TGTGCCAGCTCACCACTTGGGAGCGGGGGCCAAGAGACCCAGTACTTC.

The genes are TRBV2 and TRBJ2-7; D might be TRBD1 (7 bases). Germline V gives CDR1 SNHLY, CDR2 FYNNEI. The ends were cut back, 8 bases at V and 4 bases at J, with 18 bases in the middle. CDR3 size: 14 residues. CDR3 sequence (DNA): TGTGCCAGCGGGGGGACAGATCCATTATACGAGCAGTACTTC. It encodes CASGGTDPLYEQYF.

The chain couples TRBV30 to TRBJ1-2; D is possibly TRBD1 (5 bases). Germline CDR1 reads GTSNPN; CDR2 reads SVGIG (reference sequence). The V end was cut by 2 bases, the J end by 4 bases, with 11 bases between. The CDR3 runs to 13 residues. CDR3 nucleotides: TGTGCCTGGAGTATCGGGGGAGCCTATGGCTACACCTTC. Protein: CAWSIGGAYGYTF.

This sequence joins TRBV10-3 and TRBJ1-5; 8 positions agree with TRBD1. Germline lookup yields CDR1 ENHRY and CDR2 SYGVKD. With 10 bases clipped from V and 6 bases from J, the junction kept 8 bases outside the gene matches. This CDR3 is built from 13 residues. CDR3 loop: CATLDREGQPQHF. CDR3 DNA: TGTGCCACCCTGGACAGGGAGGGTCAGCCCCAGCATTTT.

This clone was observed a handful of times. This chain joins TRBV24-1 and TRBJ1-5; D not resolved. V dropped 3 bases and J dropped 1 base, with 12 bases sitting between them. CDR1 is KGHDR, CDR2 SFDVKD, per germline. The CDR3 loop spans 16 amino acids. Here the CDR3 DNA reads TGTGCCACCAGTGATCCTGCCCGGGGAAGCAATCAGCCCCAGCATTTT. Encoded protein: CATSDPARGSNQPQHF.

V is TRBV5-4 and J is TRBJ1-2; the match to TRBD1 covers 9 bases. The CDR3 runs 14 residues. Losses at the gene ends were 4 bases for V and 3 bases for J; bases not matched to a gene: 4. CDR1 is SGHNT, CDR2 YYREEE, per germline (reference sequence). The CDR3 protein is CASSPWTGDYGYTF. The CDR3 DNA sequence: TGTGCCAGCAGCCCGTGGACAGGGGACTATGGCTACACCTTC.

This sequence joins TRBV27 and TRBJ1-3, with 9 bases identical to TRBD1. This CDR3 comprises 17 residues. The ends lost 3 bases at V and 0 bases at J; junction bases unmatched: 6. CDR1 and CDR2 from the germline V gene are MNHEY and SMNVEV (reference sequence). The CDR3 loop reads CASSFRAGQGSGNTIYF. The CDR3, as DNA: TGTGCCAGCAGTTTTCGTGCGGGACAGGGCTCTGGAAACACCATATATTTT.

This chain joins TRBV5-1 and TRBJ2-5; 8 positions agree with TRBD1. This CDR3 is built from 14 residues. Germline V CDR1 and CDR2: SGHRS, YFSETQ. V shed 0 bases and J 4 bases; nucleotides not matched to a gene: 2. The CDR3 loop is CASSLAGGAETQYF. Here the CDR3 DNA reads TGCGCCAGCAGCTTGGCAGGGGGCGCAGAGACCCAGTACTTC.

The chain couples TRBV19 to TRBJ2-7, with TRBD1 matching over 7 bases. The junction had 5 bases not matched to a gene; V was cut back by 6 bases and J by 3 bases. The CDR3 loop spans 13 amino acids. Germline CDR1 is LNHDA and CDR2 is SQIVND (reference sequence). The CDR3 DNA reads TGTGCCAGTAGCCGACAGGGTTACTACGAGCAGTACTTC. Translating gives CASSRQGYYEQYF.

The chain employs TRBV7-2 and TRBJ2-7; 11 nucleotides align to TRBD2. This CDR3 is 17 amino acids long. Germline CDR1 is SGHTA and CDR2 is FQGNSA. Trimming took 1 base from V and 4 from J; bases not matched to a gene: 9. The CDR3 protein is CASSLVGLAGGGYEQYV. The CDR3 DNA reads as TGTGCCAGCAGCTTAGTGGGCCTAGCGGGGGGAGGGTACGAGCAGTACGTC.

The chain combines TRBV7-2 with TRBJ2-1, with D perhaps TRBD2 (6 bases). CDR3 length: 13 residues. The germline V gene encodes CDR1 SGHTA and CDR2 FQGNSA. With 5 bases removed from V and 6 bases from J, the gap between germline ends came to 11 bases. The CDR3 loop is CASSAWTINEQFF. CDR3 nucleotides: TGTGCCAGCAGCGCCTGGACTATCAATGAGCAGTTCTTC.

The chain has TRBV10-3 and TRBJ1-1; 8 bases match TRBD1. CDR3 length: 14 amino acids. V gave up 4 bases and J gave up 1 base; unmatched junction bases: 2. The germline V gene encodes CDR1 ENHRY and CDR2 SYGVKD. The CDR3 loop is CAISVDRGNTEAFF. The CDR3 nucleotides are TGTGCCATCAGTGTTGACAGGGGGAACACTGAAGCTTTCTTT.

J is TRBJ1-1 and V is TRBV11-2, with 7 bases fitting TRBD1. The germline V gene encodes CDR1 SGHAT and CDR2 FQNNGV. The V segment lost 5 bases and the J segment 10 bases; nucleotides outside the gene matches: 10. The CDR3 extends over 13 amino acids. The CDR3 bases are TGTGCCAGCAGCCGGGGGACAGCGAGGGGAGCTTTCTTT. Encoded protein: CASSRGTARGAFF.

CDR3 protein: CASSSSNTEAFF. The CDR3 DNA reads as TGTGCCAGCAGCTCCTCGAACACTGAAGCTTTCTTT. V and J are TRBV7-2 and TRBJ1-1; D is unclear. The CDR3 has 12 residues. CDR1 and CDR2 (germline): SGHTA, FQGNSA. The V end was cut by 4 bases, the J end by 1 base, with 4 bases between. The full variable domain, completed using reference TRBV7-2 and TRBJ1-1, is GAGVSQSPSNKVTEKGKDVELRCDPISGHTALYWYRQSLGQGLEFLIYFQGNSAPDKSGLPSDRFSAERTGGSVSTLTIQRTQQEDSAVYLCASSSSNTEAFFGQGTRLTVV.

The chain recombines TRBV3-1 (or the pseudogene TRBV3-2) with TRBJ2-3; tentatively, D is TRBD1 (6 bases). V lost 2 bases and J 4 bases, leaving 19 bases between the germline ends. The CDR3 has 17 amino acids. Germline V gene data show CDR1 as LGHDT and CDR2 as YNNKEL (reference sequence). The CDR3 DNA is TGTGCCAGCAGCCAACCAAGTCAGGGGTTTAGCGCAGATACGCAGTATTTT. This sequence encodes CASSQPSQGFSADTQYF.

V and J are TRBV10-3 and TRBJ2-5, with TRBD1 matching over 8 bases. V trimming: 2 bases; J trimming: 2 bases; junction bases outside the gene matches: 25. The CDR3 has 22 amino acids. CDR1 is ENHRY and CDR2 is SYGVKD in the germline V gene. The DNA of the CDR3 is TGTGCCATCAGTGAGCCCCCCCGGCGATCGATAGGACAGGGAGTTAGGCAAGAGACCCAGTACTTC. Residues: CAISEPPRRSIGQGVRQETQYF.

The chain employs TRBV3-1 (or the pseudogene TRBV3-2) and TRBJ2-2, with 9 bases matching TRBD1. The CDR3 is 15 residues long. Germline trimming cut 4 bases from V and 6 bases from J; bases unmatched to any gene: 6. Germline loops: CDR1 LGHDT, CDR2 YNNKEL (reference sequence). The CDR3 sequence: CASSPGQGSPGELFF. The CDR3 DNA reads as TGTGCCAGCAGCCCGGGACAGGGTTCTCCCGGGGAGCTGTTTTTT.

The genes are TRBV7-6 and TRBJ2-7; possible D gene TRBD1, 5 bases. CDR1 SGHVS and CDR2 FNYEAQ come from the germline V gene. V was trimmed by 5 bases and J by 2 bases, leaving 13 bases between them. This CDR3 contains 14 residues. The CDR3 loop is CASSPSRDAYEQYF. CDR3 nucleotide sequence: TGTGCCAGCAGCCCGAGCAGGGATGCCTACGAGCAGTACTTC.

This clone came up a few times. The V and J genes are TRBV14 and TRBJ2-1; 8 nucleotides match TRBD2. The CDR3 loop spans 16 amino acids. Trimming took 1 base from V and 3 from J; bases not matched to a gene: 5. The germline CDR1 and CDR2 sequences are SGHDN and FVKESK. The CDR3 nucleotides are TGTGCCAGCAGCCAAGGTAGCGGGGCGATCTACAATGAGCAGTTCTTC. Its translation: CASSQGSGAIYNEQFF.